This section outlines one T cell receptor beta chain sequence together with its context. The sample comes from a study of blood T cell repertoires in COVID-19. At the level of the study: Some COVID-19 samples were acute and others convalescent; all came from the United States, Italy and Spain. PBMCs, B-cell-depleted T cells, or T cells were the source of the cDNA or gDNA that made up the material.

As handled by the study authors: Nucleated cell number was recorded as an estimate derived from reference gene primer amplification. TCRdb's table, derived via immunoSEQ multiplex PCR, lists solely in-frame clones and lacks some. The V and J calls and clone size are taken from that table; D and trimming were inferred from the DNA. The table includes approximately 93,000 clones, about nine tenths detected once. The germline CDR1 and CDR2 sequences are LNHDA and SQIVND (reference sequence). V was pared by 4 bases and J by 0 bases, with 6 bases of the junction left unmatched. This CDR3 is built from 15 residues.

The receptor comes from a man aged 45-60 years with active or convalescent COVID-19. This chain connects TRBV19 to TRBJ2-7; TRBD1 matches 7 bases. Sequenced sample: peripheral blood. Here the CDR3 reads CASSTTGESSYEQYF. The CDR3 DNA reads TGTGCCAGTAGTACAACAGGGGAATCCTCCTACGAGCAGTACTTC.